Below, 17 T cell receptor beta chains from the same sample are listed, as sequenced in a study of T cells in Graves' hyperthyroidism and ophthalmopathy. Template material for amplifying TCR beta CDR3 regions consisted of RNA transcripts. TCR CDR3 regions were first amplified by RT-PCR with HTBI primers. Each CDR3 protein is one row after TCRdb ran MiXCR on the multiplex PCR reads. The table lists under 800,000 distinct CDR3 sequences, less than 15% of them singletons. Sample: blood. The receptors here all came from a woman between 18 and 30 years old with Graves' hyperthyroidism.

The CDR3 loop reads CSFPPGQGSYEQYF. Written as DNA, the CDR3 is TGCAGCTTTCCTCCGGGACAGGGCAGCTACGAGCAGTACTTC. This chain uses TRBV20-1 with TRBJ2-7; 9 nucleotides align to TRBD1. The length of the CDR3 is 14 residues. Germline-derived CDR1 and CDR2 are DFQATT and SNEGSKA (reference sequence).

This clonotype was counted only a few times. The gene calls are TRBV29-1 and TRBJ2-5; D is possibly TRBD2 (6 bases). Germline loops: CDR1 SQVTM, CDR2 ANQGSEA. The CDR3 loop spans 14 amino acids. Trimming took 2 bases from V and 2 from J, leaving 12 bases between them. CDR3 residues: CSVEWAGTQETQYF. The CDR3, as DNA: TGCAGCGTTGAATGGGCGGGGACGCAAGAGACCCAGTACTTC.

The V call is TRBV11-3, the J call TRBJ1-6; 7 bases line up with TRBD1. The length of the CDR3 is 15 residues. In germline, CDR1 is SGHNT, CDR2 YENEEA. With 4 bases clipped from V and 6 bases from J, the junction kept 6 bases outside the gene matches. The CDR3 DNA follows: TGTGCCAGCAGCTCCTCCGGGACAGTTAATTCACCCCTCCACTTT. This codes for CASSSSGTVNSPLHF.

The rearrangement links TRBV29-1 to TRBJ2-1; D perhaps matches TRBD1 (5 bases). Trimming cost V 6 bases and J 1 base, with 16 bases left between them. The CDR3 length is 15 residues. In germline, CDR1 is SQVTM, CDR2 ANQGSEA. CDR3 in amino acids: CSVGPFRGSYNEQFF. In DNA form, the CDR3 reads TGCAGCGTCGGACCCTTTAGGGGATCCTACAATGAGCAGTTCTTC.

This clonotype has more than one count but fewer than ten. The chain couples TRBV7-8 to TRBJ2-7; the match to TRBD2 covers 9 bases. This CDR3 comprises 15 residues. CDR1 SGHVS and CDR2 FQNEAQ come from the germline V gene. Trimming at V came to 1 base and at J to 2 bases, leaving 3 bases not matched to a gene. The CDR3 region has the DNA TGTGCCAGCAGCTTAGGACTAGCGGCAGCCTACGAGCAGTACTTC. Translated: CASSLGLAAAYEQYF.

This clonotype was seen repeatedly, ten times or more. CDR3 sequence reads: CASSRAGTSGFPVSYEQYF. For the CDR3, the DNA is TGTGCCAGCAGCCGTGCAGGGACTAGCGGTTTTCCCGTCTCCTACGAGCAGTACTTC. This chain links TRBV3-1 with TRBJ2-7, with 11 bases identical to TRBD2. Per the germline V gene, CDR1 is LGHDT and CDR2 is YNNKEL (reference sequence). V shed 4 bases, J shed 0 bases, and the junction held 14 bases outside the gene matches. The CDR3 loop spans 19 amino acids.

The rearrangement uses TRBV19 and TRBJ1-1, with D possibly matching TRBD1 (5 bases). Trimming cost V 8 bases and J 0 bases, with 13 bases left between them. This CDR3 has 14 residues. Germline CDR1 LNHDA, CDR2 SQIVND (reference sequence). CDR3 nucleotides: TGTGCCAGTTCCAGGCCAGGGATGAACACTGAAGCTTTCTTT. Encoded protein: CASSRPGMNTEAFF. Looking up the rest from reference TRBV19 and TRBJ1-1 gives the full variable domain: DGGITQSPKYLFRKEGQNVTLSCEQNLNHDAMYWYRQDPGQGLRLIYYSQIVNDFQKGDIAEGYSVSREKKESFPLTVTSAQKNPTAFYLCASSRPGMNTEAFFGQGTRLTVV.

This clonotype was picked up a small number of times. The CDR3 is CASSYAGAGQFF. For the CDR3, the DNA is TGTGCCAGCAGTTACGCGGGGGCCGGGCAGTTCTTC. This chain connects TRBV6-2 or TRBV6-3 to TRBJ2-1; maybe TRBD2 (7 bases). Trimming pared 2 bases from V and 12 bases from J, leaving 11 bases between. CDR1 is MNHEY, CDR2 SVGEGT, per germline. This CDR3 region has 12 residues.

The sample holds a few counts of this clonotype. The chain carries TRBV11-2 and TRBJ2-1, with TRBD2 as a possible D gene (5 bases). The V end lost 1 base, the J end lost 8 bases, and 12 bases lay between the germline ends. Germline V gene lookup returns CDR1 SGHAT and CDR2 FQNNGV. The CDR3 sequence is 14 residues long. CDR3 bases: TGTGCCAGCAGCTTAGGTCGGGATTCGCATGAGCAGTTCTTC. It is translated as CASSLGRDSHEQFF.

This clonotype was counted ten times or more. The chain links TRBV6-1 to TRBJ2-3, with D maybe TRBD1 (5 bases). CDR1 is MNHNS, CDR2 SASEGT, per germline. The CDR3 sequence is 13 residues long. V was shortened by 5 bases and J by 6 bases, with 12 bases between the two germline ends. The chain's CDR3 is CASSLGASDTQYF. CDR3 sequence (DNA): TGTGCCAGCAGTCTTGGGGCGTCGGATACGCAGTATTTT.

This clonotype has more than one count but fewer than ten. This chain uses TRBV7-9 with TRBJ1-1; 11 nucleotides line up with TRBD1. This CDR3 has 18 residues. Germline V gene sequence: CDR1 SEHNR, CDR2 FQNEAQ (reference sequence). V was pared by 4 bases and J by 4 bases, with 14 bases of the junction left unmatched. The CDR3 DNA reads as TGTGCCAGCAGCTCTGTCCTTCGGACAGGGGGCCTTGGCACTGAAGCTTTCTTT. This gives the protein CASSSVLRTGGLGTEAFF.

This clonotype was detected many times. V and J are TRBV6-5 and TRBJ1-2; possible D gene TRBD1, 6 bases. CDR1 is MNHEY, CDR2 SVGAGI, per germline. Trimming left V 2 bases short and J 4 bases short, with 8 bases between. The CDR3 totals 13 residues. This CDR3 reads CASSYPGAYGYTF. The CDR3 DNA follows: TGTGCCAGCAGTTACCCGGGGGCCTATGGCTACACCTTC.

The chain is built from TRBV29-1 and TRBJ2-5, with a possible D match to TRBD2 (5 bases). Trimming took off 8 bases at V and 7 bases at J, with 17 bases between the two ends. This CDR3 region has 12 residues. CDR1 is SQVTM, CDR2 ANQGSEA, per germline. The CDR3 DNA sequence: TGCAGCCCGTGGACCCCAAGCGGGACCCAGTACTTC. This translates into CSPWTPSGTQYF.

In this sample, this clonotype turned up many times. Written as DNA, the CDR3 is TGTGCCAGCAGACCCCGAGTAGCGGGAGGCGAGCAGTACTTC. Translating gives CASRPRVAGGEQYF. The chain uses TRBV7-9 and TRBJ2-7, with 10 bases fitting TRBD2. V gave up 6 bases and J gave up 6 bases; unmatched junction bases: 8. Germline-derived CDR1 and CDR2 are SEHNR and FQNEAQ (reference sequence). The CDR3 is 14 residues long.

There are many counts of this clonotype. This CDR3 reads CASSLDRRSTDTQYF. CDR3 bases: TGTGCCAGCAGCCTGGACAGGCGAAGCACAGATACGCAGTATTTT. J is TRBJ2-3 and V is TRBV2; 7 bases are a match to TRBD1. The CDR3 covers 15 residues. V gave up 6 bases and J gave up 0 bases; unmatched junction bases: 6. CDR1 SNHLY and CDR2 FYNNEI come from the germline V gene.

There are many counts of this clonotype. The gene calls are TRBV20-1 and TRBJ2-7, with D possibly matching TRBD1 (5 bases). Between the trimmed V and J ends, which lost 3 bases and 0 bases, there was a span of 9 bases. Looked up from germline, CDR1 is DFQATT and CDR2 is SNEGSKA (reference sequence). The CDR3 is 13 residues long. The CDR3 region is CSARGQPSYEQYF. In DNA form, the CDR3 reads TGCAGTGCTAGGGGGCAACCCTCCTACGAGCAGTACTTC.

This clonotype was seen a handful of times. CDR3: CASSPRKAPSGIGLGELFF. The CDR3 nucleotides are TGTGCCAGCTCACCACGGAAGGCCCCAAGCGGTATAGGCCTCGGGGAGCTGTTTTTT. V gene TRBV18 combines with J gene TRBJ2-2, with D possibly being TRBD2 (5 bases). Germline lookup yields CDR1 KGHSH and CDR2 LQKENI. Trimming removed 1 base at V and 7 bases at J, with 25 bases between. CDR3 length: 19 amino acids.